These T cell receptor beta chains were read from a single sample in a study of T cell responses to AZD1222 COVID-19 vaccine. Some clones are missing from TCRdb's copy, which holds only in-frame ones; the method was immunoSEQ multiplex PCR. The table has about 130,000 clones, roughly nine tenths seen once. The sequences come from peripheral blood, collected on day 0 of AZD1222 vaccination. All receptors derive from an adult in good health. CDR3s include the opening cysteine and the closing phenylalanine or tryptophan. D genes are given only for firm matches. Part of the rows lack a size; the others show once, few, many or a class for expanded clones.

cdr3_length,clone_size,d_call,v_call,j_call,cdr3_aa,cdr3_nt
15,NA,NA,TRBV5-6,TRBJ2-5,CASSLGMGGTETQYF,TGTGCCAGCAGCCTTGGTATGGGGGGCACGGAGACCCAGTACTTC
12,NA,NA,TRBV11-2,TRBJ2-1,CASSLDQDEQFF,TGTGCCAGCAGCTTAGATCAGGATGAGCAGTTCTTC
13,NA,NA,TRBV19,TRBJ1-2,CASRESWDYGYTF,TGTGCCAGTAGGGAGTCTTGGGACTATGGCTACACCTTC
15,NA,TRBD1,TRBV2,TRBJ2-4,CASSRGTVAKNIQYF,TGTGCCAGCAGCCGTGGGACAGTAGCCAAAAACATTCAGTACTTC
13,NA,TRBD1,TRBV13,TRBJ1-1,CASSRQGRTEAFF,TGTGCCAGCAGCCGACAGGGACGGACTGAAGCTTTCTTT
16,NA,NA,TRBV4-1,TRBJ1-6,CASSQEDGSSYSPLHF,TGCGCCAGCAGCCAAGAAGATGGCAGTTCGTATTCACCCCTCCACTTT
16,NA,TRBD1,TRBV5-6,TRBJ1-5,CASSRIQGALNQPQHF,TGTGCCAGCAGCAGAATACAGGGGGCCCTCAATCAGCCCCAGCATTTT
13,NA,NA,TRBV7-8,TRBJ1-5,CASSRDSNQPQHF,TGTGCCAGCAGCCGTGACAGCAATCAGCCCCAGCATTTT
13,NA,NA,TRBV5-1,TRBJ1-6,CASKAAPNSPLHF,TGCGCCAGCAAAGCCGCACCCAATTCACCCCTCCACTTT
16,once,TRBD2,TRBV9,TRBJ2-5,CASSVALAGRQETQYF,TGTGCCAGCAGCGTAGCCCTAGCGGGGAGGCAAGAGACCCAGTACTTC
14,NA,TRBD1,TRBV28,TRBJ1-1,CASSLGQGDTEAFF,TGTGCCAGCAGCTTAGGACAGGGAGACACTGAAGCTTTCTTT
16,NA,TRBD1,TRBV9,TRBJ1-1,CASSLAGTVMSTEAFF,TGTGCCAGCAGTCTAGCAGGGACAGTTATGAGCACTGAAGCTTTCTTT
13,few,NA,TRBV6-5,TRBJ2-7,CASSIASGYEQYF,TGTGCCAGCAGTATAGCCTCGGGATACGAGCAGTACTTC
15,few,TRBD1,TRBV7-2,TRBJ2-7,CASSFGTGRFYEQYF,TGTGCCAGCAGCTTCGGGACAGGGCGGTTCTACGAGCAGTACTTC
19,NA,NA,TRBV4-1,TRBJ1-4,CASSQDGIGIIATNEKLFF,TGCGCCAGCAGCCAAGATGGCATCGGAATAATAGCAACTAATGAAAAACTGTTTTTT
14,NA,TRBD2,TRBV11-2,TRBJ2-7,CASSQSGSSYEQYF,TGTGCCAGCAGCCAGAGCGGGAGCTCCTACGAGCAGTACTTC
14,NA,NA,TRBV24-1,TRBJ2-7,CATSDPGTSYEQYF,TGTGCCACCAGTGACCCAGGGACTTCCTACGAGCAGTACTTC
12,NA,NA,TRBV7-9,TRBJ2-7,CASSLAGVEQYF,TGTGCCAGCAGCTTAGCAGGCGTTGAGCAGTACTTC
15,NA,NA,TRBV3-1/TRBV3-2,TRBJ2-7,CASSPGVRGSYEQYF,TGTGCCAGCAGCCCCGGGGTGAGGGGCTCCTACGAGCAGTACTTC
13,NA,NA,TRBV19,TRBJ1-1,CASSSGQNTEAFF,TGTGCCAGTAGTTCGGGACAGAACACTGAAGCTTTCTTT
14,NA,TRBD1,TRBV4-2,TRBJ1-2,CASSQGTGTHGYTF,TGTGCCAGCAGCCAAGGGACAGGGACACATGGCTACACCTTC
14,NA,NA,TRBV7-2,TRBJ2-2,CASSLERFTGELFF,TGTGCCAGCAGCTTAGAGCGGTTCACCGGGGAGCTGTTTTTT
15,NA,NA,TRBV4-2,TRBJ1-1,CASSQEGPSNTEAFF,TGTGCCAGCAGCCAAGAGGGACCTTCGAACACTGAAGCTTTCTTT
14,NA,NA,TRBV30,TRBJ1-6,CAWSGTPLKGALHF,TGTGCCTGGAGTGGGACACCTCTTAAGGGAGCCCTCCACTTT
13,NA,TRBD1,TRBV5-6,TRBJ1-2,CASSLPGQSGYTF,TGTGCCAGCAGCCTACCGGGACAGAGTGGCTACACCTTC
17,once,TRBD2,TRBV19,TRBJ2-3,CASSPSLAGGLGDTQYF,TGTGCCAGTAGCCCCTCACTAGCGGGGGGGCTCGGAGATACGCAGTATTTT
16,NA,TRBD1,TRBV7-2,TRBJ1-4,CASSFLDRGNNEKLFF,TGTGCCAGCAGCTTTTTGGACAGGGGCAATAATGAAAAACTGTTTTTT
13,NA,NA,TRBV18,TRBJ1-1,CASSLHVNTEAFF,TGTGCCAGCTCACTCCATGTGAACACTGAAGCTTTCTTT
13,NA,NA,TRBV28,TRBJ1-1,CASSLGRGTEAFF,TGTGCCAGCAGTTTAGGCCGGGGCACTGAAGCTTTCTTT
12,NA,NA,TRBV3-1/TRBV3-2,TRBJ2-5,CASSQGSETQYF,TGTGCCAGCAGCCAAGGGTCGGAGACCCAGTACTTC
15,NA,NA,TRBV28,TRBJ1-1,CASSGGIGYPTEAFF,TGTGCCAGCTCGGGGGGCATCGGATACCCCACTGAAGCTTTCTTT
11,NA,TRBD1,TRBV20-1,TRBJ1-4,CSARQGHKLFF,TGCAGTGCCAGACAGGGGCATAAACTGTTTTTT
14,NA,NA,TRBV6-6,TRBJ1-2,CASSGTEIFYGYTF,TGTGCCAGCAGTGGGACGGAGATTTTCTATGGCTACACCTTC
15,NA,NA,TRBV27,TRBJ2-2,CASSPPSLGTGELFF,TGTGCCAGCTCGCCCCCCAGTCTGGGCACCGGGGAGCTGTTTTTT
15,NA,NA,TRBV7-9,TRBJ1-2,CASSLWPDSNYGYTF,TGTGCCAGCAGCTTATGGCCAGACTCTAACTATGGCTACACCTTC
15,once,NA,TRBV3-1/TRBV3-2,TRBJ2-2,CASSQEGVGTGELFF,TGTGCCAGCAGCCAAGAGGGGGTAGGGACCGGGGAGCTGTTTTTT
15,NA,NA,TRBV5-5,TRBJ1-6,CASSLDFDRGSPLHF,TGTGCCAGCAGCTTGGATTTCGATCGAGGCTCACCCCTCCACTTT
13,NA,NA,TRBV28,TRBJ1-6,CASTPANNSPLHF,TGTGCCAGCACCCCGGCCAACAATTCACCCCTCCACTTT
14,NA,NA,TRBV6-5,TRBJ2-7,CASSSRGVVNEQYF,TGTGCCAGCAGTTCCAGGGGAGTAGTCAACGAGCAGTACTTC
14,NA,NA,TRBV6-4,TRBJ2-3,CASSDSGEGDTQYF,TGTGCCAGCAGTGACTCTGGAGAAGGAGATACGCAGTATTTT
18,NA,NA,TRBV18,TRBJ1-4,CASSPGLLTGSFYEKLFF,TGTGCCAGCTCACCCGGTTTGTTAACAGGGTCCTTTTATGAAAAACTGTTTTTT
13,NA,NA,TRBV9,TRBJ2-3,CASSVGRADTQYF,TGTGCCAGCAGCGTAGGGCGAGCAGATACGCAGTATTTT
14,NA,TRBD1,TRBV5-1,TRBJ2-5,CASSTGQGGETQYF,TGCGCCAGCAGCACCGGACAGGGTGGGGAGACCCAGTACTTC
18,NA,TRBD1,TRBV5-6,TRBJ2-6,CASSKAGTGDSGANVLTF,TGTGCCAGCAGCAAAGCCGGGACAGGCGACTCTGGGGCCAACGTCCTGACTTTC
14,once,NA,TRBV7-2,TRBJ1-2,CASSSQGIGYGYTF,TGTGCCAGCAGCTCGCAGGGGATCGGCTATGGCTACACCTTC
16,few,TRBD2,TRBV4-2,TRBJ2-5,CASSPVGGGALETQYF,TGTGCCAGCAGCCCTGTAGGCGGGGGGGCCCTAGAGACCCAGTACTTC
16,NA,TRBD2,TRBV14,TRBJ2-1,CASSQLAGGHYNEQFF,TGTGCCAGCAGCCAGTTAGCGGGGGGGCATTACAATGAGCAGTTCTTC
15,NA,TRBD1,TRBV24-1,TRBJ1-2,CATSTGQGDDYGYTF,TGTGCCACCAGTACGGGACAGGGGGATGACTATGGCTACACCTTC
13,NA,NA,TRBV7-3,TRBJ1-4,CASSRGLGEKLFF,TGTGCCAGCAGCAGGGGCCTGGGAGAAAAACTGTTTTTT
15,NA,TRBD2,TRBV5-5,TRBJ2-7,CASSLDPAGSYEQYF,TGTGCCAGCAGCTTGGATCCAGCGGGGAGCTACGAGCAGTACTTC
13,few,NA,TRBV6-2/TRBV6-3,TRBJ2-5,CASSYLSQETQYF,TGTGCCAGCAGTTACCTCAGTCAAGAGACCCAGTACTTC
13,NA,NA,TRBV5-1,TRBJ1-2,CASSPRSNYGYTF,TGCGCCAGCAGCCCGCGGAGTAACTATGGCTACACCTTC
17,NA,NA,TRBV4-2,TRBJ2-4,CASSQEEGPAGGNIQYF,TGTGCCAGCAGCCAGGAGGAGGGGCCTGCAGGAGGTAACATTCAGTACTTC
13,NA,NA,TRBV5-4,TRBJ2-7,CASSFLGGYEQYF,TGTGCCAGCAGCTTTTTAGGTGGTTACGAGCAGTACTTC
14,NA,NA,TRBV7-9,TRBJ1-2,CASSPGVTTDGYTF,TGTGCCAGCAGCCCCGGCGTCACTACGGATGGCTACACCTTC
13,NA,NA,TRBV7-9,TRBJ1-3,CASSSFRRNTIYF,TGTGCCAGCAGCTCATTCCGACGGAACACCATATATTTT
19,NA,NA,TRBV19,TRBJ1-3,CASSIYLRQSALSGNTIYF,TGTGCCAGTAGTATCTATTTGAGACAGTCCGCCCTCTCTGGAAACACCATATATTTT
10,NA,NA,TRBV10-1,TRBJ1-3,CASSGTETYF,TGCGCCAGCAGTGGAACCGAGACCTACTTT
14,NA,NA,TRBV10-3,TRBJ1-2,CAISEPGDNYGYTF,TGTGCCATCAGTGAGCCTGGGGATAACTATGGCTACACCTTC
15,few,TRBD1,TRBV10-3,TRBJ2-1,CAISGDRGYYNEQFF,TGTGCCATCAGTGGGGACAGGGGATACTACAATGAGCAGTTCTTC